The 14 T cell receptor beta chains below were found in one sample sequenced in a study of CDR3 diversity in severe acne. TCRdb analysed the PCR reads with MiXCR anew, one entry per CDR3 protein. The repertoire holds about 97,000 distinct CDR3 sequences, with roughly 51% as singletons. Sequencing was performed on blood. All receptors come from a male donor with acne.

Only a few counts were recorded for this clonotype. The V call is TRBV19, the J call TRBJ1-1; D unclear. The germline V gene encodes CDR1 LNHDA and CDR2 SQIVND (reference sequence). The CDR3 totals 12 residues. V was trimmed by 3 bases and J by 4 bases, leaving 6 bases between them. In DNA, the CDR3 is TGTGCCAGTAGTATCGGGGTCACTGAAGCTTTCTTT. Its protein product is CASSIGVTEAFF.

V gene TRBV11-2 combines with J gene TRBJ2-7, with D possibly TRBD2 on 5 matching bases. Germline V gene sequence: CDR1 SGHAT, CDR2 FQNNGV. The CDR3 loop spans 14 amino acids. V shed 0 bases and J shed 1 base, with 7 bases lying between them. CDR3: CASSLDPGSYEQYF. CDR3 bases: TGTGCCAGCAGCTTAGACCCGGGATCCTACGAGCAGTACTTC. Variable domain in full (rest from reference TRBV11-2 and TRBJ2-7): EAGVAQSPRYKIIEKRQSVAFWCNPISGHATLYWYQQILGQGPKLLIQFQNNGVVDDSQLPKDRFSAERLKGVDSTLKIQPAKLEDSAVYLCASSLDPGSYEQYFGPGTRLTVT.

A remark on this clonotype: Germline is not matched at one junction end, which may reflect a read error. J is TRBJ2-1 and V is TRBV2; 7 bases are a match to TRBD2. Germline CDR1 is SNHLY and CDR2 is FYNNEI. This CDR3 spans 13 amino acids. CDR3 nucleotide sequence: TGCGCTAGCAGCGGGATTTCCTACAATGTGCAGTTCTTC. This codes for CASSGISYNVQFF.

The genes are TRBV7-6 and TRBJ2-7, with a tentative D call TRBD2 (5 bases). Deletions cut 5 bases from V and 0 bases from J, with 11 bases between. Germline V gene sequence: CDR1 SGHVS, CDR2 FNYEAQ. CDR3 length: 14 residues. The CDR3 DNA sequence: TGTGCCAGCAGCACCGCGGGCGCCTCCTACGAGCAGTACTTC. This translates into CASSTAGASYEQYF.

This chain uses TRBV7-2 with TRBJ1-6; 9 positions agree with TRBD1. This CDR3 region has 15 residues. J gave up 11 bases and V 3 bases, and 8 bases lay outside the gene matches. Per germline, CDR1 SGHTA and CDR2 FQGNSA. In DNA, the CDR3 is TGTGCCAGCAGCTTCGGTGGGACAGGGTTGGCACCCCTCCACTTT. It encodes CASSFGGTGLAPLHF.

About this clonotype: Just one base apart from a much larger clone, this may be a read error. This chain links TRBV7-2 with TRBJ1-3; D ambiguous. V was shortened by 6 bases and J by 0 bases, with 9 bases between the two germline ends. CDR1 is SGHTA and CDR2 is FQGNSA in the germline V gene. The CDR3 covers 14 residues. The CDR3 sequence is CASRPSGSGNTIYF. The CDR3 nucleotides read TGTGCCAGCAGACCCTCGGGCTCTGGAAACACCATATATTTT.

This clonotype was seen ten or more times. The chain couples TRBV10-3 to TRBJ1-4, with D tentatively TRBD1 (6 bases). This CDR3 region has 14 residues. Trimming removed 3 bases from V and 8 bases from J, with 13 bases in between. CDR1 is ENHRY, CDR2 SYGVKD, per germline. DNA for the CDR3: TGTGCCATCAGTGAAAGGGGGGCCGGCGAAAAACTGTTTTTT. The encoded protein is CAISERGAGEKLFF.

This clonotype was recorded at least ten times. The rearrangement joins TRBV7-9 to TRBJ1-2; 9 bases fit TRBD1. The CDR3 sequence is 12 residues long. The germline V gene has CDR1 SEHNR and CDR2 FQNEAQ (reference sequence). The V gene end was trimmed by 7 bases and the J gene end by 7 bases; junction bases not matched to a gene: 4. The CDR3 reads CASNTGGAGYTF. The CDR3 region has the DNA TGTGCCAGCAACACAGGGGGCGCTGGCTACACCTTC.

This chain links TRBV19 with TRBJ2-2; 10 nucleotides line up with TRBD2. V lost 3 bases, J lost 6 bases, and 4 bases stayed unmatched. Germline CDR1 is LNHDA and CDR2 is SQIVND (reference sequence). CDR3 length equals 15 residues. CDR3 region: CASSMGLAYPGELFF. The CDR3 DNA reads TGTGCCAGTAGTATGGGACTAGCGTACCCCGGGGAGCTGTTTTTT.

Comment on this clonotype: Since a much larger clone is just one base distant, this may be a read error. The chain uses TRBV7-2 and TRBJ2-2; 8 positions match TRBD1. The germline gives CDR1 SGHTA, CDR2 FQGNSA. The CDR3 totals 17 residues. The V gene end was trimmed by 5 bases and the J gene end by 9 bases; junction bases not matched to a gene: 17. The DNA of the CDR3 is TGTGCCAGCAGCGATACCAGCCTGGACAGGGAGAAGCGGGAGCTGTTTTTT. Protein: CASSDTSLDREKRELFF.

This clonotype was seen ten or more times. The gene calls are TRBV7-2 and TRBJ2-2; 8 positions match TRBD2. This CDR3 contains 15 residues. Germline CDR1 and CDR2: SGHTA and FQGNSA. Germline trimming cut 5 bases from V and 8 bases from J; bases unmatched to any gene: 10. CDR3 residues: CASSLLTGGYGELFF. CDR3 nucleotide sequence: TGTGCCAGCAGCCTTCTAACGGGGGGGTATGGGGAGCTGTTTTTT.

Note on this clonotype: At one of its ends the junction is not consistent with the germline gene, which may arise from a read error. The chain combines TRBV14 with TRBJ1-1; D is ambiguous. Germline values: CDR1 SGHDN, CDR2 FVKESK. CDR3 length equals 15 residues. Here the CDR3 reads CASSQDSGQTSEASF. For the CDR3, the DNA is TGTGCCAGCAGCCAAGATTCTGGGCAGACCAGCGAAGCTTCCTTT. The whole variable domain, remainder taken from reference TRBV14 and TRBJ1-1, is EAGVTQFPSHSVIEKGQTVTLRCDPISGHDNLYWYRRVMGKEIKFLLHFVKESKQDESGMPNNRFLAERTGGTYSTLKVQPAELEDSGVYFCASSQDSGQTSEASFGQGTRLTVV.

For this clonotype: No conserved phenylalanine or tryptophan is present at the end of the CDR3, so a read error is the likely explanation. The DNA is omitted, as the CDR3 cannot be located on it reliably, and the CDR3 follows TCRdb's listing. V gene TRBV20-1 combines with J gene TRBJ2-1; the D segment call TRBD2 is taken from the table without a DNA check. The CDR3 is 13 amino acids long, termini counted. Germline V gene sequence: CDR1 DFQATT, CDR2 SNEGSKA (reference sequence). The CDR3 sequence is CSASRLAGNERFL.

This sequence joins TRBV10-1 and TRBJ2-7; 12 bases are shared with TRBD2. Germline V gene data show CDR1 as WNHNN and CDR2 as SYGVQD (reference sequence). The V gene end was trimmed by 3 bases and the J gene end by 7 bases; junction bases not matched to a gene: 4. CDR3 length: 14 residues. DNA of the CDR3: TGCGCCAGCAGTGAACGAGGACTAGCGGGAGAGCAGTACTTC. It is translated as CASSERGLAGEQYF.